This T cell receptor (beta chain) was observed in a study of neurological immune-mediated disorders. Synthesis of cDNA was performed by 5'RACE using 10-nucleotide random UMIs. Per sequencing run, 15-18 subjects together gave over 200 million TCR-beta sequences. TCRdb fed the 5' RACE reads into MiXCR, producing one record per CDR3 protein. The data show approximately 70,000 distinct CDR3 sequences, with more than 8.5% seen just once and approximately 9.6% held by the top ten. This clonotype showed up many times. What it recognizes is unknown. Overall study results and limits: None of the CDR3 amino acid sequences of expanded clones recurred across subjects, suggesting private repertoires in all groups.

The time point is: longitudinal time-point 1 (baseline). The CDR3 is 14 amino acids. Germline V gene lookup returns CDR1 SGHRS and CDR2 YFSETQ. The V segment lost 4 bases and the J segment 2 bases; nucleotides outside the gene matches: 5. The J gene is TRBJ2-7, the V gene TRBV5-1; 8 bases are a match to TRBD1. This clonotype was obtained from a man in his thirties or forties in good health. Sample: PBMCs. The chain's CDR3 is CASSDRDRTYEQYF. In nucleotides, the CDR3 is TGCGCCAGCAGCGACCGGGACAGGACCTACGAGCAGTACTTC. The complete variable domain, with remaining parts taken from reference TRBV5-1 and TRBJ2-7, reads KAGVTQTPRYLIKTRGQQVTLSCSPISGHRSVSWYQQTPGQGLQFLFEYFSETQRNKGNFPGRFSGRQFSNSRSEMNVSTLELGDSALYLCASSDRDRTYEQYFGPGTRLTVT.